A selection of T cell receptor beta chains follows, all from one sample in a study of T cells expressing NK-cell markers. TCRdb reprocessed the 5' RACE reads; each CDR3 protein has one entry and no DNA is given. The sample totals 150,000 or so distinct CDR3 sequences. The sequenced sample consisted of blood T cells: a sorted CD56 or NKG2C T cell subset, CD4+ or CD8+ T cells, or bulk PBMC T cells (not recorded which). The receptors derive from a woman between 18 and 69 years old in good health. Each CDR3 is given with its conserved first and last residue.

v_gene	j_gene	CDR3aa
TRBV5-1	TRBJ1-4	CASSLFGQGIGEKLFF
TRBV12-3/TRBV12-4	TRBJ2-1	CASSLLGQGINEQFF
TRBV15	TRBJ1-6	CATSPQGYNSPLHF
TRBV7-9	TRBJ1-2	CASSLATGGRYGYTF
TRBV12-3/TRBV12-4	TRBJ1-6	CASRPGRNSPLHF
TRBV4-1	TRBJ2-5	CASSQELFRARETQYF
TRBV18	TRBJ2-7	CASSPLQLANEQYF
TRBV7-3	TRBJ2-3	CASSLMYGLDTQYF
TRBV5-1	TRBJ2-1	CASSPGTSGGGEQFF
TRBV9	TRBJ1-1	CASSADRANTEAFF
TRBV12-3/TRBV12-4	TRBJ1-5	CAPYQAGDSNQPQHF
TRBV28	TRBJ2-1	CASSRTVAYNEQFF
TRBV7-3	TRBJ2-3	CASSLGAGGTDTQYF
TRBV15	TRBJ2-7	CATSRPPGQPQFYEQYF
TRBV3-1	TRBJ1-1	CASSPPDRRNTEAFF
TRBV19	TRBJ1-1	CASSILNTEAFF
TRBV12-3/TRBV12-4	TRBJ2-2	CASSRPTQAGELFF
TRBV11-3	TRBJ2-3	CASSRGLRGGTDTQYF
TRBV20-1	TRBJ2-2	CSASGGGYANTGELFF
TRBV5-1	TRBJ2-4	CASSEGNRGDLYF
TRBV5-1	TRBJ1-2	CASSLGGTGNGYTF
TRBV12-3/TRBV12-4	TRBJ1-3	CASRGQAGNTIYF
TRBV20-1	TRBJ2-1	CSARDGGPYGEQFF
TRBV29-1	TRBJ2-5	CSVERGTAMETQYF
TRBV5-6	TRBJ2-7	CASSLLGAGTNEQYF
TRBV7-2	TRBJ2-1	CASSLASGRGYNEQFF
TRBV4-1	TRBJ2-3	CASRTGLAGADTQYF
TRBV20-1	TRBJ2-7	CSARDREAYEQYF
TRBV3-1	TRBJ1-3	CASSQGEGGNTIYF
TRBV7-2	TRBJ2-5	CASSFSSGSWETQYF
TRBV20-1	TRBJ2-7	CSVRGTSGKSSYEQYF
TRBV6-2/TRBV6-3	TRBJ2-1	CASQDLPGRKLSYNEQFF
TRBV5-1	TRBJ1-6	CASSLVGEGNSPLHF
TRBV27	TRBJ2-7	CASSGGGGRYEQYF
TRBV29-1	TRBJ2-7	CSAQGLAEAQQYF
TRBV19	TRBJ2-5	CASSIRQGKETQYF
TRBV5-1	TRBJ2-7	CASSLGGTTYEQYF
TRBV12-3/TRBV12-4	TRBJ1-2	CASSPVRGLGYTF
TRBV7-6	TRBJ1-1	CASSLTIYQGRSTEAFF
TRBV24-1	TRBJ2-1	CATSDLVGTGKGDNEQFF
TRBV5-5	TRBJ2-2	CASSLNYHTGELFF
TRBV27	TRBJ2-6	CASSATGFRSGANVLTF
TRBV7-2	TRBJ2-5	CASSLYRPPQETQYF
TRBV20-1	TRBJ1-1	CSASGRDRANTEAFF
TRBV4-1	TRBJ2-4	CASSLGLGGAKNIQYF
TRBV7-2	TRBJ2-3	CASSTGTSGLQYF
TRBV30	TRBJ1-4	CARRSGGLEKLFF
TRBV27	TRBJ2-3	CASSFRGRDTDTQYF
TRBV20-1	TRBJ2-1	CSANPQSRSYNEQFF
TRBV9	TRBJ2-3	CASSVVPQHTDTQYF
TRBV7-8	TRBJ2-1	CASSYTSGSYNEQFF
TRBV5-1	TRBJ2-2	CASSLLAGTNTGELFF
TRBV30	TRBJ1-1	CAWGRANTEAFF